These T cell receptor beta chains were read from a single sample in a study of identical twins. TCRdb fed the 5' RACE reads into MiXCR, producing one record per CDR3 protein. Of approximately 500,000 distinct CDR3 sequences in the sample, nearly 15% were seen once. Another study also made use of these data, one on yellow fever vaccine responses in identical twins.

The sample taken for sequencing was CD4+ T cells sorted from blood. Receptors were obtained from a woman aged 18-29 years in good health. Each CDR3 is given with its conserved first and last residue. Each record gives: CDR3 protein, CDR3 DNA, clone size, V gene, J gene, D gene. D genes are given only for firm matches. The size of a clone is reported for some rows only, either as once, few or many, or as a class for expanded clones.

CDR3: CASSLIGLAGGPIYNEQFF; DNA: TGTGCCAGCAGCTTAATAGGACTAGCGGGAGGGCCGATCTACAATGAGCAGTTCTTC; size: few; V: TRBV11-1; J: TRBJ2-1; D: TRBD2
CDR3: CASSALPGQQETQYF; DNA: TGTGCCAGCAGTGCCCTTCCGGGACAGCAAGAGACCCAGTACTTC; size: NA; V: TRBV25-1; J: TRBJ2-5; D: TRBD1
CDR3: CATSRDKVTQGVYGYTF; DNA: TGTGCCACCAGCAGAGATAAGGTGACGCAGGGCGTCTATGGCTACACCTTC; size: NA; V: TRBV15; J: TRBJ1-2; D: NA
CDR3: CSVDRVQETQYF; DNA: TGCAGCGTTGACAGGGTTCAAGAGACCCAGTACTTC; size: few; V: TRBV29-1; J: TRBJ2-5; D: NA
CDR3: CASSPGLLFEQFF; DNA: TGCGCCAGCAGTCCAGGACTCCTCTTTGAGCAGTTCTTC; size: NA; V: TRBV10-1; J: TRBJ2-1; D: NA
CDR3: CAINSGLSGYTF; DNA: TGTGCCATCAACTCAGGGTTATCGGGCTACACCTTC; size: many; V: TRBV10-3; J: TRBJ1-2; D: NA
CDR3: CSARGQQMNTEAFF; DNA: TGCAGTGCGCGCGGACAGCAGATGAACACTGAAGCTTTCTTT; size: few; V: TRBV20-1; J: TRBJ1-1; D: NA
CDR3: CASSAIDGSETQYF; DNA: TGTGCCAGCAGCGCTATCGACGGGAGTGAGACCCAGTACTTC; size: NA; V: TRBV5-6; J: TRBJ2-5; D: NA
CDR3: CASSVKASTDTQYF; DNA: TGTGCCAGCAGTGTTAAGGCAAGCACAGATACGCAGTATTTT; size: NA; V: TRBV2; J: TRBJ2-3; D: NA
CDR3: CASSATASNQPQHF; DNA: TGTGCCAGCAGTGCGACCGCCAGCAATCAGCCCCAGCATTTT; size: few; V: TRBV2; J: TRBJ1-5; D: NA
CDR3: CASSYSLTGGNEQFF; DNA: TGTGCCAGCAGCTATTCATTGACAGGGGGAAATGAGCAGTTCTTC; size: few; V: TRBV7-9; J: TRBJ2-1; D: TRBD1
CDR3: CASTYDRSSPLHF; DNA: TGTGCCAGCACGTATGACCGGAGTTCACCCCTCCACTTT; size: few; V: TRBV2; J: TRBJ1-6; D: NA
CDR3: CASSALTGSYNEQFF; DNA: TGTGCCAGCAGCGCACTAACCGGTTCCTACAATGAGCAGTTCTTC; size: few; V: TRBV9; J: TRBJ2-1; D: NA
CDR3: CASSPRGLAENSYEQYF; DNA: TGTGCCAGCTCACCGCGGGGACTAGCGGAGAACTCCTACGAGCAGTACTTC; size: few; V: TRBV18; J: TRBJ2-7; D: TRBD2
CDR3: CASSGQGRVGNIQYF; DNA: TGTGCCAGCAGCGGACAGGGGAGGGTCGGGAACATTCAGTACTTC; size: few; V: TRBV28; J: TRBJ2-4; D: TRBD1
CDR3: CASSGPGTANTEAFF; DNA: TGCGCCAGCAGCGGCCCCGGGACAGCGAACACTGAAGCTTTCTTT; size: NA; V: TRBV5-1; J: TRBJ1-1; D: TRBD1
CDR3: CATSDSSRDYLQNEQFF; DNA: TGTGCCACCAGTGACTCCTCCCGGGACTACCTACAGAATGAGCAGTTCTTC; size: few; V: TRBV24-1; J: TRBJ2-1; D: TRBD2
CDR3: CASSNIAGTGANVLTF; DNA: TGTGCCAGCAGTAACATAGCGGGAACTGGGGCCAACGTCCTGACTTTC; size: few; V: TRBV6-5; J: TRBJ2-6; D: TRBD2
CDR3: CASSQGRLAGKTDTQYF; DNA: TGTGCCAGCAGCCAAGGGAGACTAGCGGGGAAGACAGATACGCAGTATTTT; size: few; V: TRBV3-1; J: TRBJ2-3; D: TRBD2
CDR3: CASSYFGAPVSEAFF; DNA: TGTGCCAGCAGTTACTTCGGGGCCCCAGTCTCTGAAGCTTTCTTT; size: NA; V: TRBV6-5; J: TRBJ1-1; D: NA
CDR3: CASGTIVGTGEGYTF; DNA: TGTGCCAGCGGCACCATTGTTGGGACAGGGGAAGGCTACACCTTC; size: NA; V: TRBV5-6; J: TRBJ1-2; D: TRBD1
CDR3: CASSQDRGATSYEQYF; DNA: TGTGCCAGCAGCCAAGATCGGGGGGCAACCTCCTACGAGCAGTACTTC; size: many; V: TRBV3-1; J: TRBJ2-7; D: NA
CDR3: CASSFGGHGELFF; DNA: TGTGCCAGCAGTTTCGGGGGGCACGGGGAGCTGTTTTTT; size: few; V: TRBV12-3/TRBV12-4; J: TRBJ2-2; D: NA
CDR3: CASGRDYNEQFF; DNA: TGCGCCAGCGGGAGGGACTACAATGAGCAGTTCTTC; size: NA; V: TRBV5-1; J: TRBJ2-1; D: TRBD2